This T cell receptor (beta chain) is drawn from a study of identical twins. This clonotype was counted many times. Its specificity is unknown. The authors used template switching to add a universal primer site and gave cDNA unique molecular identifiers. Each CDR3 protein gets one entry after TCRdb re-called the 5' RACE reads with MiXCR. This repertoire shows 1.5 million to 2 million distinct CDR3 sequences, about 31% found once; its top ten account for roughly 0.3%. Study observations and caveats: Abundant beta clonotypes from cord blood had fewer insertions, unlike memory repertoires, which showed none. Twin pairs' shared out-of-frame alpha sequences were enriched in low generation probability.

Source material: cord blood. This sequence was found in a newborn girl in good health.

The CDR3 DNA follows: TGTGCCAGCAGCTTGGACAGGGTTAGCACAGATACGCAGTATTTT. The encoded protein is CASSLDRVSTDTQYF. The V and J genes are TRBV5-5 and TRBJ2-3; tentative D call: TRBD1 (6 bases). The CDR3 totals 15 residues. The germline gives CDR1 SGHKS, CDR2 YYEKEE (reference sequence). The V and J ends lost 0 bases and 0 bases respectively, with 8 bases between them.